The following is a TCR beta chain sequence with its context. This clone was seen a handful of times. It lacks a known antigen. Base qualities were left out, and no much larger clone turns up one base away. This entry comes from a study of CD8+ T cells in alopecia areata listed by TCRdb under 2018. General notes on the study: The treated patients took part in an open-label pilot trial in which moderate-to-severe alopecia areata was treated with oral tofacitinib at 5 to 10 mg twice daily. Tofacitinib was administered for 6 to 18 months, and 6 months of follow-up off drug were then conducted to assess delayed response and recurrence. Disease severity in treated patients was measured with the SALT score, which quantifies the percentage of affected scalp surface area. In both human patients and the C3H/HeJ mouse model, the study applied high-throughput TCRbeta sequencing to look at T cell clonal expansion in alopecia areata. Scalp tissue and sorted CD4+ and CD8+ peripheral blood T cells from patchy and totalis/universalis alopecia areata patients and from healthy controls were covered by human TCRbeta sequencing. Patients on tofacitinib were biopsied at baseline and after 4 and 24 weeks of treatment, and several of the patients also had a later scalp biopsy. Scalp clonality was compared across normal scalp (n=4), patchy alopecia areata scalp (n=8), and alopecia totalis/universalis scalp (n=8). RNA was extracted with the PAXgene miRNA kit for fixed scalp, the miRNeasy kit for PBMCs, and the RNeasy kit for mouse skin. TCRbeta CDR3 regions were amplified by immunoSEQ multiplex PCR using 35 Vbeta forward and 13 Jbeta reverse primers. Here is what the overall study found, with its caveats: Shared TCR sequences between patients were less evident than in mice, which may be partly attributable to HLA diversity in the patient population. Because the treated cohort was small and had only one nonresponder, larger studies are needed to examine links between baseline CD8+ expansion and response. During tofacitinib treatment, many expanded lesional clones stuck around in both scalp and blood, and this persistence may partly explain why relapse happens after treatment is stopped. Higher clonality and more expanded CD8+ clones were observed in lesional scalp than in normal scalp, particularly in alopecia totalis/universalis, a finding suggestive of antigenic drive. Unlike mouse skin, where gammadelta T cells dominate, normal human skin contains resident alphabeta T cells that get sequenced too, which complicates analysis of the scalp TCR repertoire. Tofacitinib significantly lowered scalp clonality and the number of expanded CD8+ clones among the top 100 scalp clones.

V was cut back by 2 bases and J by 7 bases, leaving a gap of 17 bases between them. CDR1 SGHVS and CDR2 FQNEAQ were looked up in the germline V gene. The CDR3 contains 15 residues, cysteine and phenylalanine counted. Only the CDR3 portion is preserved as DNA: 45 bases, with reading frame beginning at the first base. The receptor library was made with the immunoSEQ multiplex PCR assay. To provide template for TCR sequencing, every sample had RNA extracted and reverse transcribed into cDNA. SuperScript III was used for first-strand cDNA synthesis, primed with a 2:1 mix of oligo-dT and random hexamers. A synthetic immune receptor repertoire was used to assess amplification bias, and residual bias was removed computationally. Turning to the authors' computational methods: After raw reads were preprocessed to remove errors, the CDR3 was defined following IMGT conventions as running from the conserved cysteine to phenylalanine. Clonality was calculated as 1 minus Shannon entropy normalized by log2 of the number of productive unique TCRs. Whether scalp clones were CD4 or CD8 was inferred by matching scalp TCRbeta sequences against CD4 and CD8 repertoires sorted from blood. In TCRdb, the immuneACCESS table is reduced to in-frame sequences with V and J assigned. These tables do not hold every clone; where another copy was compared, an unresolved V gene accounts for under half, and the others remain unexplained. V and J calls and clone size are given by that table; D and trimming were obtained from the DNA. This sample lists about 210,000 clones; 35% to 40% were detected once. The ten biggest clones cover 0.48% of the sample.

The sample's treatment or condition label is to be understood as: oral pan-JAK inhibitor, 5-10 mg twice daily. Lesional scalp punch biopsies and peripheral blood were obtained from alopecia areata patients. PBMCs were separated by density centrifugation and stained for CD3, CD4 and CD8, after which CD4+ and CD8+ T cells were sorted on a FACSAria. The sequenced sample was CD4+ T cells sorted from blood, obtained between weeks 30 and 35, from a patient treated with tofacitinib. The sequence was obtained from a human donor with alopecia areata. The chain employs TRBV7-8 and TRBJ1-2; the D gene lacks a confident call. The CDR3 sequence is CASSLTNGRISGYTF. At the DNA level, the sequence is TGTGCCAGCAGCTTAACGAACGGCAGGATTAGTGGCTACACCTTC.